This T cell receptor beta chain was sequenced for a study of T-cell reconstitution after alpha-beta-depleted transplantation in children. As it was prepared, the TCRbeta library received unique molecular identifiers. MiXCR was run by TCRdb on the PCR reads, yielding one entry per CDR3 protein. The table has a few hundred thousand distinct CDR3 sequences, roughly 22% seen once. V shed 8 bases and J shed 0 bases, with 14 bases lying between them. CDR1 LNHNV and CDR2 YYDKDF come from the germline V gene (reference sequence). The CDR3 covers 15 residues. The starting material was PBMCs from the stem cell graft donor, obtained from the stem cell graft. The chain recombines TRBV15 with TRBJ2-1, with D perhaps being TRBD1 or TRBD2 (5 bases each). This sequence was found in a human donor who donated a stem cell graft to a child with acute myeloid leukemia. The DNA of the CDR3 is TGTGCCACCTTGGACTTAGACAGCTCCTACAATGAGCAGTTCTTC. Residues: CATLDLDSSYNEQFF.